The TCR beta chain under discussion was sequenced for a study of T cell responses to AZD1222 COVID-19 vaccine. With regard to this clone: As yet, its antigen is unknown.

The method was immunoSEQ multiplex PCR; TCRdb's version includes in-frame clones alone and lacks a portion of them. The repertoire has roughly 71,000 clones, 85% of them found once; the top ten carry around 21%. Study-wide results and caveats: Most donors were white British and more were female, and clonal diversity was possibly underestimated. Seropositive at baseline were only a handful of AZD1222 recipients. Spike regions recognized by vaccine-associated CD4 TCRs spanned the protein, led by 160-218 and 743-854. Vaccination with two AZD1222 doses was followed by a rise in Spike-specific TCR breadth and depth.

CDR1 is SGDLS, CDR2 YYNGEE, per germline. There are 17 residues in the CDR3. The ends were cut back, 3 bases at V and 0 bases at J, with 15 bases in the middle. The source was peripheral blood, collected on day 0 of AZD1222 vaccination. This sequence joins TRBV9 and TRBJ2-2; D unclear. The receptor was derived from an adult in good health. The DNA of the CDR3 is TGTGCCAGCAGCGCCCGATTCACCAGGTCGAACACCGGGGAGCTGTTTTTT. Translation: CASSARFTRSNTGELFF.